This TCR beta chain is drawn from a study of OX40 agonist ivuxolimab in advanced cancers. Broader study findings: Low normalized clonal expansion also occurred in some nonresponding patients. Within 6 weeks, CD4+ and CD8+ blood T cells expanded clonally at 0.1 to 3.0 mg/kg. It was not determined which antigens were specifically recognized by the peripheral T cells that had undergone clonal expansion.

Peripheral blood came from all dose cohorts at three timepoints. Remarks on this clone: The antigen is not known.

Generated by immunoSEQ multiplex PCR, the TCRdb table keeps only in-frame clones and is missing some. The repertoire has over 50,000 clones, around 89% of them found once; the top ten carry about 1.4%. CDR3 length: 17 residues. The germline V gene has CDR1 LNHDA and CDR2 SQIVND (reference sequence). V shed 5 bases and J 0 bases; nucleotides not matched to a gene: 11. The receptor was derived from an adult with an advanced solid tumor such as melanoma, head and neck, liver or kidney cancer. The gene calls are TRBV19 and TRBJ2-3, with 7 bases aligning to TRBD1. The sequenced sample was CD4+ or CD8+ T cells sorted from blood, obtained in a trial of the OX40 agonist ivuxolimab. Here the CDR3 DNA reads TGTGCCAGTAGTCTCCGTCGACAGGGAACTAGCACAGATACGCAGTATTTT. Translation: CASSLRRQGTSTDTQYF.